A single sample gave rise to the 4 T cell receptor beta chains below, sequenced in a study of PD-1 blockade in classical Hodgkin lymphoma. The time point: newly diagnosed, previously untreated cHL patient sample. Assay used: immunoSEQ multiplex PCR; TCRdb lists only in-frame clones, some missing. This sample has roughly 70,000 clones; nearly 95% occur once, and the top ten carry about 2.6%. The sample consisted of peripheral blood mononuclear cells (PBMCs). Receptors originate from a human donor with classical Hodgkin lymphoma.

V usage is TRBV15 and J usage is TRBJ1-4, with a possible D match to TRBD1 (5 bases). The V gene lost 0 bases and the J gene lost 2 bases, with 10 bases spanning the gap. CDR3 size: 16 residues. Germline CDR1 and CDR2: LNHNV and YYDKDF (reference sequence). The CDR3 protein is CATSRDRPGTNEKLFF. CDR3 nucleotides: TGTGCCACCAGCAGAGATCGGCCAGGGACTAATGAAAAACTGTTTTTT.

The CDR3: CASTRTGLGFSNYGYTF. The CDR3 region has the DNA TGTGCCAGCACCAGAACAGGGTTAGGTTTCTCTAACTATGGCTACACCTTC. The chain uses TRBV28 and TRBJ1-2; D is possibly TRBD1 (6 bases). Germline CDR1 is MDHEN and CDR2 is SYDVKM. The CDR3 runs to 17 residues. V lost 7 bases and J 0 bases, leaving 21 bases between the germline ends.

CDR3 sequence reads: CASSSTTGTGELFF. DNA for the CDR3: TGTGCCAGCTCATCAACAACAGGGACCGGGGAGCTGTTTTTT. The gene calls are TRBV18 and TRBJ2-2, with a possible D match to TRBD1 (6 bases). Trimming stripped 5 bases from V and 5 bases from J, with 12 bases between. Germline V gives CDR1 KGHSH, CDR2 LQKENI. The CDR3 consists of 14 residues.

The chain is built from TRBV6-1 and TRBJ1-4; 9 positions agree with TRBD1. The CDR3 extends over 10 amino acids. Germline V lookup: CDR1 MNHNS, CDR2 SASEGT. V was pared by 6 bases and J by 14 bases, with 1 base of the junction left unmatched. DNA for the CDR3: TGTGCCAGCAGGGGACAGGGTCTGTTTTTT. It yields the protein CASRGQGLFF.